This T cell receptor (beta chain) was documented in a study of OX40 agonist ivuxolimab in advanced cancers. Regarding the study in general: The costimulatory receptor OX40 (CD134) was targeted by ivuxolimab, a fully human IgG2 agonistic monoclonal antibody. Partial responses occurred in three dose-escalation patients, of whom one had hepatocellular carcinoma and two had cutaneous melanoma. The purpose of peripheral TCRbeta sequencing was to test whether ivuxolimab changed TCR sequence diversity and led to clonal T-cell expansion. A male proportion of 70% to 90% and a mean age of approximately 61 years, ranging from 23 to 79, were recorded for the dose-escalation cohort. Among the 50 to 55 dose-escalation patients, some 19 had hepatocellular carcinoma, approximately 15 melanoma, 9 renal cell carcinoma and 9 head and neck cancer. Intravenous ivuxolimab was administered to patients every 2 weeks at six dose levels: 0.01, 0.1, 0.3, 1.5, 3 and 10 mg/kg. The paper reports the monotherapy dose-escalation portion (N ≈ 50 patients) of the phase I ivuxolimab trial. Patients were allowed to have had prior anti-PD-1, anti-PD-L1 or anti-CTLA-4 therapy, and approximately 40% of the dose-escalation patients had previously received checkpoint inhibitors. What the study reported, not specific to this receptor: The antigen specificity of the clonally expanded peripheral T cells was not determined. At doses of 0.1 to 3.0 mg/kg, clonal expansion of both CD4+ and CD8+ T cells in blood was seen between baseline and week 6. After ivuxolimab, CD8+ T cells had more expanded clones than CD4+ T cells on average. In partial responders in the 0.1-3.0 mg/kg groups, normalized peripheral clonal expansion was found to be among the lowest, especially among CD8+ T cells. Low levels of normalized T-cell clonal expansion were also shown by some nonresponding patients.

Genomic DNA was extracted from sorted cells for sequencing of the TCRbeta CDR3 region. The immunoSEQ Assay was used for sequencing of TCRbeta CDR3 regions. The immuneACCESS repertoire file appears here via TCRdb, limited to in-frame rearrangements. These files lack a portion of the clones; in checked studies, under half of the deficit traces to unresolved V genes, and the cause of the others is not known. A total of tens of thousands of clones appear in this sample, more than 85% of them only once. Together, the top ten hold 13% to 15% of the sample. Comments on this clone: Its cognate antigen has yet to be identified. The sample holds no much larger clone one base away, and base qualities are not on file.

The trial excluded patients who had a history of autoimmune disease or who were on systemic immunosuppression. Peripheral blood for TCR sequencing was drawn from every dose cohort at baseline, at cycle 4 day 1 and at cycle 7 day 1. The samples were drawn from a first-in-human, open-label, multicenter phase I dose-escalation trial of ivuxolimab. Adults with locally advanced or metastatic melanoma, renal cell carcinoma, hepatocellular carcinoma or head and neck squamous cell carcinoma were enrolled in the trial. Before TCR sequencing, CD4+ and CD8+ T cells were separately sorted from peripheral blood. CDR1 and CDR2 are drawn from the germline V gene (reference sequence): SEHNR, FQNEAQ. CDR3 length: 14 amino acids, cysteine to phenylalanine. Solely the CDR3 DNA is kept, with 42 bases framed from the first base. V gives up 1 base and J gives up 2 bases, and the segment between their germline ends measures 9 bases.

This clonotype was obtained from an adult with an advanced solid tumor such as melanoma, head and neck, liver or kidney cancer. The source was CD4+ or CD8+ T cells sorted from blood, collected in a trial of the OX40 agonist ivuxolimab. The rearranged segments are TRBV7-9 and TRBJ2-7, with the D segment identity uncertain. The CDR3 corresponds to CASSLGPETYEQYF. The bases read TGTGCCAGCAGCTTAGGGCCGGAGACCTACGAGCAGTACTTC.